This T cell receptor (beta chain) was sequenced during a study of tumor T cells in aggressive B-cell lymphoma. V lost 5 bases to trimming and J lost 3 bases; unmatched junction nucleotides: 3. CDR3 size: 14 residues. Germline V gene data show CDR1 as SGHTA and CDR2 as FQGNSA. Method: immunoSEQ multiplex PCR; TCRdb's copy keeps in-frame clones and lacks some. The sample consists of 9,500 to 10,000 clones, roughly 85% of them appearing once. The sequencing input was tumor tissue. This TCR derives from an adult with diffuse large B cell lymphoma. V usage is TRBV7-2 and J usage is TRBJ2-3; 9 bases line up with TRBD2. The CDR3 reads CASSPGLATDTQYF. As DNA, the CDR3 is TGTGCCAGCAGCCCCGGACTAGCGACAGATACGCAGTATTTT.